The following is a T cell receptor beta chain sequence with its context. Trimming took off 6 bases at V and 5 bases at J, with 14 bases between the two ends. This CDR3 spans 13 amino acids. The V gene's germline CDR1 is MDHEN and CDR2 SYDVKM. First-strand cDNA relied on TRAV- and TRBV-specific primers spanning alpha and beta chains. TCRs were amplified for approximately 21 PCR cycles with a constant-region primer and V-primer adapter. A single record per CDR3 protein comes from TCRdb applying MiXCR to the reads. Of 100,000 or so distinct CDR3 sequences listed, about a fifth were seen once; the top ten hold roughly 4.3%. This entry is derived from a study of low-dose radiotherapy and immunotherapy resistance in tumors. Study as a whole: Intravenous cyclophosphamide at 200 mg/m2 preceded radiation and immunotherapy by one day, every two weeks. Oral aspirin 300 mg was taken by patients daily for four cycles from cycle 1 day 1.

As for time point: after trial treatment. The treatment denotes: LDRT plus nivolumab, ipilimumab, low-dose cyclophosphamide and aspirin (RACIN trial). Administered to the donors were nivolumab, ipilimumab, aspirin, low-dose cyclophosphamide and low-dose radiotherapy. Sequencing used PBMCs, obtained after low-dose radiotherapy plus immunotherapy. The genes are TRBV28 and TRBJ2-7; D might be TRBD1 (6 bases). The receptor's source is a male donor with prostate cancer. The CDR3 DNA sequence: TGTGCCAGCAGGGGGGCGGGTAGCGACGAGCAGTACTTC. Its translation: CASRGAGSDEQYF.